This T cell receptor (beta chain) was documented in a study of cytomegalovirus exposure and HLA in healthy donors. In the PCR, 60 Vbeta and 13 Jbeta primers were used. The data were produced by immunoSEQ multiplex PCR, yet TCRdb's version contains in-frame clones alone and is incomplete. The data show some 160,000 clones, with 73% seen just once and 4.5% to 5.5% held by the top ten. Germline CDR1 MNHNY, CDR2 SVGAGI (reference sequence). This CDR3 region has 14 residues. The J segment lost 3 bases and the V segment lost 6 bases, leaving 8 bases of the junction unmatched. The J gene is TRBJ2-7, the V gene TRBV6-6; 7 nucleotides align to TRBD1. The source of this sequence is a woman under 30 in good health and CMV-seropositive. Source material: PBMCs. The CDR3 DNA reads TGTGCCAGCAGATCGACAGGGTCGGGCTACGAGCAGTACTTC. It specifies CASRSTGSGYEQYF.